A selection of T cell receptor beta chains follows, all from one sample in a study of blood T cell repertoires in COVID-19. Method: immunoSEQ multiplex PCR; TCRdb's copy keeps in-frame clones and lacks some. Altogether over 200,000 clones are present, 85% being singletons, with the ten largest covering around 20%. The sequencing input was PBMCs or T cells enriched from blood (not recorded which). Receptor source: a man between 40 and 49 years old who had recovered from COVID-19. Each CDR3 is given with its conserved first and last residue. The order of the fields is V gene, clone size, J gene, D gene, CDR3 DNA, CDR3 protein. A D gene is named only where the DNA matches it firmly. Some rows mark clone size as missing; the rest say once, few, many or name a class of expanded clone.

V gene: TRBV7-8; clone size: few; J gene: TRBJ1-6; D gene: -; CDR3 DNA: TGTGCCAGCAGCTTAGCAGTAGCCTCCCGGGAGTCCCACTTT; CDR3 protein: CASSLAVASRESHF
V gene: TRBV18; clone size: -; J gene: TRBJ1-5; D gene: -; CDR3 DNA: TGTGCCAGCTCACGTGCAGGCGATAGCAATCAGCCCCAGCATTTT; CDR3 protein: CASSRAGDSNQPQHF
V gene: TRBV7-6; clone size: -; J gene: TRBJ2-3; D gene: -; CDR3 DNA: TGTGCCAGCAGCTTATCCCCGAGGAGCACAGATACGCAGTATTTT; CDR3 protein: CASSLSPRSTDTQYF
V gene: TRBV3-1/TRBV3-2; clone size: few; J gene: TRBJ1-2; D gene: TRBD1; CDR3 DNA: TGTGCCAGCAGCCAAGAGGACAGGGGGCACGGCTACACCTTC; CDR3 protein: CASSQEDRGHGYTF
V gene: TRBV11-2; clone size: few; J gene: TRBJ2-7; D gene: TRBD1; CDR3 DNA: TGTGCCAGCAGCCCCCGGACAGGGGGCATCAACGAGCAGTACTTC; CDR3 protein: CASSPRTGGINEQYF
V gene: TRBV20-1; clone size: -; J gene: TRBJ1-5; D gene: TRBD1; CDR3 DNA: TGCAGTGCTAGTCCCCAGGGGGGCTTTAGCAATCAGCCCCAGCATTTT; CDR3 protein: CSASPQGGFSNQPQHF
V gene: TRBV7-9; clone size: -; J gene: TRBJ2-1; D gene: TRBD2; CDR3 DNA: TGTGCCAGCAGCTTAGCGCTGAGTAGCGGGAGGAGCAATGAGCAGTTCTTC; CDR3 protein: CASSLALSSGRSNEQFF
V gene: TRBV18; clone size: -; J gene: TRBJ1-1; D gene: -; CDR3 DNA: TGTGCCAGCTCACCGCCAGGGAGGATGGGAGCTGAAGCTTTCTTT; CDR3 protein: CASSPPGRMGAEAFF
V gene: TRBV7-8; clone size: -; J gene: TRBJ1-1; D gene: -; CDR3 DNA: TGTGCCAGCAGCTTAGCGGTAGTAGGGGTTGCGAACACTGAAGCTTTCTTT; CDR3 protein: CASSLAVVGVANTEAFF
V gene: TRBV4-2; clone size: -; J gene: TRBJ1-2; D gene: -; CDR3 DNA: TGTGCCAGCAGCCAAGAAGCCCGACACCAACGTAACTATGGCTACACCTTC; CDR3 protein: CASSQEARHQRNYGYTF
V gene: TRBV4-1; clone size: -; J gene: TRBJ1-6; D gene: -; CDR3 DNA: TGCGCCAGCAGCCAAGAGGACGGACAAGTTTTTTCACCCCTCCACTTT; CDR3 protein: CASSQEDGQVFSPLHF
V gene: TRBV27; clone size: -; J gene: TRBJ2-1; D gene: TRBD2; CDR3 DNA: TGTGCCAGCAGTCCAGCCTCGGGACTAGCTGGGGAGCAGTTCTTC; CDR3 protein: CASSPASGLAGEQFF
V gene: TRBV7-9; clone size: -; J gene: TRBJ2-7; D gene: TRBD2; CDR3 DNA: TGTGCCAGCAGCTCCTCCCTGGGACTAGCGGGAGTGTCCGAGCAGTACTTC; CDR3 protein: CASSSSLGLAGVSEQYF
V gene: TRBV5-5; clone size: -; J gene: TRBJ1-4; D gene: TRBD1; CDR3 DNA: TGTGCCAGCAGCTTGGAGACAGGGGCTAATGAAAAACTGTTTTTT; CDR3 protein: CASSLETGANEKLFF
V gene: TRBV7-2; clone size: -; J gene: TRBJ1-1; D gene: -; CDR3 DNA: TGTGCCAGCAGCCTAATCTTGAACACTGAAGCTTTCTTT; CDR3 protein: CASSLILNTEAFF
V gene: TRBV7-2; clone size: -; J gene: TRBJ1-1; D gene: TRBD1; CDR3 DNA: TGTGCCAGCAGCCAAGACAGGGGGAATGCTTTCTTT; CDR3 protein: CASSQDRGNAFF
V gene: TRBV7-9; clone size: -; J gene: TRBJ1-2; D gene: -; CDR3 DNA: TGTGCCAGCAGCCCCCCCGGAGGTCGGTTTTCTCTGCATGGCTACACCTTC; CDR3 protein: CASSPPGGRFSLHGYTF
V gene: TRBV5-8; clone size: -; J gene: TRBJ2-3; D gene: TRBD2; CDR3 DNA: TGTGCCAGCAGCTTGGCTTGGACTAGCGGTAGCACAGATACGCAGTATTTT; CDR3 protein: CASSLAWTSGSTDTQYF
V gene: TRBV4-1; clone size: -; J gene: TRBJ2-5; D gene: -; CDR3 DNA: TGCGCCAGCAGCCAAGAGGGGCAGGGGGAGACCCAGTACTTC; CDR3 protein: CASSQEGQGETQYF
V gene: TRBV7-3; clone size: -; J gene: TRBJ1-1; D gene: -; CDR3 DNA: TGTGCCAGCAGCTTAGATGGGCAGCTAAAGAACACTGAAGCTTTCTTT; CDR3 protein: CASSLDGQLKNTEAFF